What follows is one TCR beta chain and its context. This clonotype appeared a few times. The antigen it recognizes is unknown. No clone much larger than this one lies a single base away; base qualities are absent. This sample stems from a study of human T cells and chemical hapten exposure (dated by TCRdb to the early 2020s). For the study in its entirety: Libraries were combined into a pool for sequencing, and differences in TCR yield between samples came mainly from small differences in library volumes within the pool. In alopecia patients, the study followed how the peripheral blood TCR repertoire changed in vivo over primary and secondary sensitization to diphenylcyclopropenone (DPC), a hapten.

V is cut back by 1 base and J by 6 bases, with 10 bases in the junction unmatched. The CDR3, cysteine through phenylalanine, is 17 amino acids long. Just CDR3 DNA is preserved here, 51 bases in frame from base 1. According to the germline V gene, CDR1 reads MGHDK and CDR2 reads SYGVNS. During library preparation, unique molecular identifiers were attached to individual cDNA molecules so that TCRs could be counted quantitatively and reproducibly. Both TCR alpha and TCR beta chains were sequenced from each blood RNA sample. The authors' pipeline ran thus. Samples had a median of roughly 91,000 TCRs, with a range from about 23,224 to 750,000. V, J and CDR3 annotation of the TCR reads was performed with the Decombinator software suite. For PS versus PT1 abundance plots, all samples were subsampled to the same number of TCRs (28,000). Expanded TCRs were defined as absent before sensitization and observed at least eight times at the 2-week time point. TCRdb ran its own pipeline on the public reads, namely fastp trimming at Q25 and MiXCR clone calling, and kept in-frame beta chains. Each entry merges the rows of one CDR3 protein and shows their most common DNA and genes. TCRdb's processing, not the authors' own work, is the source of the V and J calls. For this sample the table gives about 120,000 distinct CDR3 sequences, of which around 9% were detected only once. Clones ranked in the top ten supply around 1.5% of the sample.

The research as a whole found: Repeated subsampling changed both the strength of the expansion versus patch-test correlation and the threshold at which that correlation became significant. DPC sensitization did not change how many TCRs were above 1 in 1000 frequency, and no evidence was found of alterations in global repertoire structure.

Unfractionated whole blood was collected in Tempus Blood RNA tubes, and total RNA was extracted from that blood. As TCR sequencing controls, four or five healthy volunteers were used, with blood taken at day 0, 2 weeks and 6 weeks. The clonotype originates from a human donor in good health. Some clones in this sample may be carry-over from other donors' samples. Donor details come from another sample of the same person, matched by shared clones. The chain joins TRBV25-1 to TRBJ2-1; the central 9 bases match TRBD2. Sequencing was carried out using whole blood. The CDR3: CASSEWGRGGGANEQFF. The nucleotide sequence reads as follows: TGTGCCAGCAGTGAATGGGGCCGAGGCGGGGGGGCCAATGAGCAGTTCTTC.